These 20 T cell receptor beta chains originate from one sample sequenced in a study of human thymus T cells (dated by TCRdb to 2020 to 2022). Thymus tissue was obtained as surgical resects removed during corrective cardiac surgery. Library preparation was by the immunoSEQ multiplex PCR assay. TCRdb took this table from immuneACCESS and kept in-frame rearrangements with V and J called. Such tables lack part of the clones; where checked against another copy, unresolved V genes explain under half of the gap, and the rest is unexplained. Here the sample has 70,000 to 75,000 clones; 95% occur a single time. The biggest ten clones account for about 0.032% of the sample. The sequenced sample consisted of thymus tissue. These receptors all stem from a girl less than two years old with a congenital heart defect but otherwise immunologically healthy.

The table lists this clone with a count of one. The chain recombines TRBV6-5 with TRBJ1-4; tentatively, D is TRBD1 (6 bases). Trimming stripped 2 bases from V and 7 bases from J, with 14 bases between. The V gene's germline CDR1 is MNHEY and CDR2 SVGAGI. The CDR3 has 15 residues. The CDR3, as DNA: TGTGCCAGCAGTTACAGCGGAACAGGGCGTGAAAAACTGTTTTTT. Protein sequence: CASSYSGTGREKLFF.

This chain links TRBV7-2 with TRBJ2-7; TRBD1 or TRBD2 may be the D gene (6 bases each). CDR3 size: 15 residues. V shed 1 base and J shed 0 bases, with 10 bases lying between them. CDR1 is SGHTA, CDR2 FQGNSA, per germline. CDR3 loop: CASSLVGGNSYEQYF. The CDR3 nucleotides are TGTGCCAGCAGCTTAGTGGGGGGCAACTCCTACGAGCAGTACTTC. Together with reference TRBV7-2 and TRBJ2-7, the CDR3 gives the full variable domain: GAGVSQSPSNKVTEKGKDVELRCDPISGHTALYWYRQSLGQGLEFLIYFQGNSAPDKSGLPSDRFSAERTGGSVSTLTIQRTQQEDSAVYLCASSLVGGNSYEQYFGPGTRLTVT.

The CDR3 coding sequence is TGCAGCGTCAATTTTAGCGGGAGGGCTTACAATGAGCAGTTCTTC. Translation gives CSVNFSGRAYNEQFF. The chain joins TRBV29-1 to TRBJ2-1; TRBD2 aligns across 11 bases. The V gene end was trimmed by 6 bases and the J gene end by 4 bases; junction bases not matched to a gene: 8. Per germline, CDR1 SQVTM and CDR2 ANQGSEA. This CDR3 region has 15 residues.

CDR3 region: CASSNRGTETYEQYF. DNA for the CDR3: TGTGCCAGCAGCAACAGAGGGACAGAAACCTACGAGCAGTACTTC. The V gene is TRBV4-2, the J gene TRBJ2-7, with 7 bases aligning to TRBD1. CDR3 length equals 15 residues. V was clipped by 5 bases and J by 2 bases; unmatched bases: 9. Germline-derived CDR1 and CDR2 are LGHNA and YNFKEQ.

The rearrangement links TRBV7-9 to TRBJ2-1, with 9 bases aligning to TRBD2. The CDR3 runs 19 residues. V lost 5 bases and J lost 9; bases outside the gene matches: 23. The V gene's germline CDR1 is SEHNR and CDR2 FQNEAQ (reference sequence). CDR3 in amino acids: CASSLPPPPMVEREVEQFF. The CDR3 region has the DNA TGTGCCAGCAGCCTACCCCCCCCTCCTATGGTCGAGCGGGAGGTTGAGCAGTTCTTC.

The chain links TRBV6-5 to TRBJ1-5, with 8 bases lining up with TRBD1. CDR3 length equals 15 residues. V dropped 6 bases and J dropped 5; count of bases not matched to a gene: 9. Germline V lookup: CDR1 MNHEY, CDR2 SVGAGI. CDR3 bases: TGTGCCAGCAGCCCTTCGTACAGGGGGGATCAGCCCCAGCATTTT. Translated: CASSPSYRGDQPQHF.

This clone was recorded only once. The gene calls are TRBV4-1 and TRBJ2-3; unclear D gene. CDR3 length: 15 amino acids. V dropped 1 base and J dropped 2 bases, with 10 bases sitting between them. Germline loops: CDR1 MGHRA, CDR2 YSYEKL. DNA for the CDR3: TGCGCCAGCAGCCAAGTTCTAGGACCCACAGATACGCAGTATTTT. This sequence encodes CASSQVLGPTDTQYF.

This chain uses TRBV28 with TRBJ2-7; 10 bases fit TRBD2. Germline V CDR1 and CDR2: MDHEN, SYDVKM. With 1 base clipped from V and 1 base from J, the junction kept 4 bases outside the gene matches. The CDR3 has 16 amino acids. The chain's CDR3 is CASSLSGLAVSYEQYF. The CDR3 nucleotides are TGTGCCAGCAGTTTATCTGGACTAGCGGTTTCCTACGAGCAGTACTTC.

CDR3 protein: CASSLESGGRAGTDTQYF. For the CDR3, the DNA is TGTGCCAGCAGCTTAGAGTCGGGCGGGAGGGCCGGGACAGATACGCAGTATTTT. V usage is TRBV7-9 and J usage is TRBJ2-3, with 9 positions matching TRBD2. Germline V lookup: CDR1 SEHNR, CDR2 FQNEAQ (reference sequence). This CDR3 comprises 18 residues. Trimming took 1 base from V and 3 from J; bases not matched to a gene: 11.

The J gene is TRBJ1-5, the V gene TRBV25-1, with D possibly being TRBD1 (5 bases). V lost 4 bases to trimming and J lost 4 bases, with 14 bases between them. The CDR3 contains 15 residues. Germline loops: CDR1 MGHDK, CDR2 SYGVNS. Written as DNA, the CDR3 is TGTGCCAGCAGTGGTGAGACAGTCGAGAATCAGCCCCAGCATTTT. Encoded protein: CASSGETVENQPQHF. Variable domain in full (rest from reference TRBV25-1 and TRBJ1-5): EADIYQTPRYLVIGTGKKITLECSQTMGHDKMYWYQQDPGMELHLIHYSYGVNSTEKGDLSSESTVSRIRTEHFPLTLESARPSHTSQYLCASSGETVENQPQHFGDGTRLSIL.

For the CDR3, the DNA is TGCGCCAGCAGCCCGACTAGGGGTAATGAGCAGTTCTTC. Amino acids: CASSPTRGNEQFF. The chain couples TRBV5-1 to TRBJ2-1, with D tentatively TRBD2 (6 bases). V shed 4 bases and J shed 7 bases, with 12 bases lying between them. CDR3 size: 13 residues. CDR1 is SGHRS, CDR2 YFSETQ, per germline.

This rearrangement joins TRBV6-5 to TRBJ2-1; D not resolved. The germline CDR1 and CDR2 sequences are MNHEY and SVGAGI. Trimming shortened V by 4 bases and J by 6 bases, and 16 bases separated the two germline ends. CDR3 length: 15 residues. CDR3 DNA sequence: TGTGCCAGCAGTTCCAGTCCAGGTCGATTCAATGAGCAGTTCTTC. This translates into CASSSSPGRFNEQFF.

The chain employs TRBV10-2 and TRBJ2-5; D remains unclear. Trimming cost V 7 bases and J 0 bases, with 12 bases left between them. Germline V gives CDR1 WSHSY, CDR2 SAAADI. The CDR3 is made up of 14 amino acids. CDR3 residues: CASKSSRDQETQYF. DNA for the CDR3: TGCGCCAGCAAGTCGTCCCGGGACCAAGAGACCCAGTACTTC.

The J gene is TRBJ2-5, the V gene TRBV4-1; D might be TRBD2 (6 bases). Germline V gives CDR1 MGHRA, CDR2 YSYEKL. The V and J ends lost 0 bases and 3 bases respectively, with 17 bases between them. This CDR3 is built from 17 residues. In DNA form, the CDR3 reads TGCGCCAGCAGCCAAGACGGCCAAGCGGGTCATAAAGAGACCCAGTACTTC. This translates into CASSQDGQAGHKETQYF.

The V call is TRBV25-1, the J call TRBJ2-2; 8 nucleotides align to TRBD1. This CDR3 spans 13 amino acids. CDR1 is MGHDK and CDR2 is SYGVNS in the germline V gene. After removal of 9 bases from V and 1 base from J, the junction contained 1 base not matched to a gene. DNA of the CDR3: TGTGCCAGTGGACAGGGGAACACCGGGGAGCTGTTTTTT. Translating gives CASGQGNTGELFF. The whole variable domain, remainder taken from reference TRBV25-1 and TRBJ2-2, is EADIYQTPRYLVIGTGKKITLECSQTMGHDKMYWYQQDPGMELHLIHYSYGVNSTEKGDLSSESTVSRIRTEHFPLTLESARPSHTSQYLCASGQGNTGELFFGEGSRLTVL.

CDR3 bases: TGTGCCAGCGGGGCTGTGAGGGGCTACACCTTC. Amino acid sequence: CASGAVRGYTF. This sequence joins TRBV6-1 and TRBJ1-2; maybe TRBD1 (5 bases). Germline V lookup: CDR1 MNHNS, CDR2 SASEGT. Trimming cost V 8 bases and J 8 bases, with 12 bases left between them. The CDR3 runs 11 residues.

The chain has TRBV5-1 and TRBJ2-5; TRBD1 aligns across 10 bases. CDR3 length equals 15 residues. The germline CDR1 and CDR2 sequences are SGHRS and YFSETQ. V lost 1 base and J lost 5; bases outside the gene matches: 5. The CDR3 sequence is CASSLSGTGVETQYF. The CDR3 DNA sequence: TGCGCCAGCAGCTTGAGCGGGACAGGGGTCGAGACCCAGTACTTC. The whole variable domain, filled in from reference TRBV5-1 and TRBJ2-5, reads KAGVTQTPRYLIKTRGQQVTLSCSPISGHRSVSWYQQTPGQGLQFLFEYFSETQRNKGNFPGRFSGRQFSNSRSEMNVSTLELGDSALYLCASSLSGTGVETQYFGPGTRLLVL.

The CDR3 protein is CASSPEGGSGYTF. DNA for the CDR3: TGTGCCAGCTCACCAGAGGGGGGGAGTGGCTACACCTTC. The V gene is TRBV18, the J gene TRBJ1-2; tentative D call: TRBD1 (6 bases). Trimming took off 2 bases at V and 7 bases at J, with 11 bases between the two ends. CDR3 size: 13 residues. CDR1 is KGHSH, CDR2 LQKENI, per germline.

This chain uses TRBV4-1 with TRBJ1-1; D possibly corresponds to TRBD1 (6 bases). In germline, CDR1 is MGHRA, CDR2 YSYEKL. The CDR3 is 19 residues long. V lost 1 base, J lost 2 bases, and 23 bases lay in between. CDR3 amino acids: CASSQAFQGPYGANTEAFF. The CDR3 coding sequence is TGCGCCAGCAGCCAAGCATTCCAGGGGCCCTATGGGGCTAACACTGAAGCTTTCTTT.

The chain employs TRBV16 and TRBJ2-7; D may be TRBD2 (6 bases). Germline V gives CDR1 KGHSY, CDR2 FQNENV. The CDR3 loop spans 14 amino acids. Between the trimmed V and J ends, which lost 3 bases and 4 bases, there was a span of 13 bases. The CDR3 coding sequence is TGTGCCAGCAGCCACCCCGGACTATTTTACGAGCAGTACTTC. Its protein is CASSHPGLFYEQYF.